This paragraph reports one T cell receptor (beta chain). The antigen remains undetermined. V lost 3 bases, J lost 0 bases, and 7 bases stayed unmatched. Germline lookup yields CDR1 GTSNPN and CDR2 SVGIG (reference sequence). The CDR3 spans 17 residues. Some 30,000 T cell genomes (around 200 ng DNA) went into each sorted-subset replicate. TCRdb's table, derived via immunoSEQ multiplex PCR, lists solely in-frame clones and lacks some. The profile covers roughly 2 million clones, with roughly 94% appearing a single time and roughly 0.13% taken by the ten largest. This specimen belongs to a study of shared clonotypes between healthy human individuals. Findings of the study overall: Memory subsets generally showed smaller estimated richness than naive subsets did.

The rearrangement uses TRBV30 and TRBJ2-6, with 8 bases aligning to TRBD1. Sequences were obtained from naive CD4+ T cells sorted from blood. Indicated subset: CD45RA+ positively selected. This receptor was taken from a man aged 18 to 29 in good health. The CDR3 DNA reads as TGTGCCTGGAGGTTGGCAGGGGGCGTCTCTGGGGCCAACGTCCTGACTTTC. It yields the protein CAWRLAGGVSGANVLTF.